The 12 T cell receptor beta chains below were found in one sample sequenced in a study of CD8 T cells in ankylosing spondylitis. TCRdb used MiXCR to reprocess the 5' RACE reads, holding one entry per CDR3 protein. The sample includes 150,000 or so distinct CDR3 sequences, about 9.9% of them seen just once. The sample taken for sequencing was blood, either unsorted or a sorted T cell fraction (not recorded which). Receptors were obtained from a male donor with ankylosing spondylitis or in good health (not recorded which).

The sample holds many counts of this clonotype. The gene calls are TRBV20-1 and TRBJ2-4; possibly TRBD1 for D (5 bases). V was cut by 1 base and J by 2 bases, with 15 bases left in between. Germline V lookup: CDR1 DFQATT, CDR2 SNEGSKA (reference sequence). CDR3 length: 16 residues. In nucleotides, the CDR3 is TGCAGTGCTAGAGTGGCAGGGTCCAGCTCCAAAAACATTCAGTACTTC. It encodes CSARVAGSSSKNIQYF.

This clonotype has at least ten counts. This rearrangement joins TRBV12-3 or TRBV12-4 to TRBJ2-3; possibly TRBD2 for D (7 bases). The CDR3 consists of 16 residues. The V and J ends lost 4 bases and 1 base respectively, with 15 bases between them. The CDR3: CASSSGGRLGTDTQYF. CDR3 coding DNA: TGTGCCAGCAGTTCGGGGGGCCGTCTCGGCACAGATACGCAGTATTTT.

The chain has TRBV11-2 and TRBJ2-7, with 7 bases that match TRBD2. V lost 3 bases and J lost 2; bases outside the gene matches: 7. CDR3 length: 15 amino acids. Per the germline V gene, CDR1 is SGHAT and CDR2 is FQNNGV. The CDR3 reads CASSLETSRTYEQYF. In DNA, the CDR3 is TGTGCCAGCAGCTTGGAGACTAGCCGCACCTACGAGCAGTACTTC.

This chain joins TRBV7-2 and TRBJ1-4; D call uncertain. The CDR3 covers 15 residues. Trimming took 4 bases from V and 3 from J, leaving 12 bases between them. Germline-derived CDR1 and CDR2 are SGHTA and FQGNSA. As DNA, the CDR3 is TGTGCCAGCAGCTCCGCCGGGATGGCTAATGAAAAACTGTTTTTT. Translated, it gives CASSSAGMANEKLFF.

This clonotype was detected only a few times. The chain recombines TRBV29-1 with TRBJ2-7; either TRBD1 or TRBD2 may fit D (6 bases each). The CDR3 length is 14 residues. Looked up from germline, CDR1 is SQVTM and CDR2 is ANQGSEA. The CDR3: CRGGRARSSYEQYF. The CDR3 DNA sequence: TGCAGGGGGGGCAGGGCTAGAAGCTCCTACGAGCAGTACTTC.

This clonotype showed up many times. The chain uses TRBV5-1 and TRBJ1-1, with 11 bases matching TRBD1. The germline gives CDR1 SGHRS, CDR2 YFSETQ. Trimming cost V 4 bases and J 12 bases; bases outside gene matches: 17. The CDR3 consists of 16 residues. DNA of the CDR3: TGCGCCAGCAGCCTCGATCCGGGGGGACAGGGGGGACCTACTTTCTTT. Protein sequence: CASSLDPGGQGGPTFF.

There are many counts of this clonotype. This chain links TRBV29-1 with TRBJ1-2; D gene uncertain. This CDR3 comprises 12 residues. The V end was cut by 2 bases, the J end by 4 bases, with 8 bases between. From germline, CDR1 is SQVTM and CDR2 ANQGSEA. The CDR3 protein is CSVEYGLYGYTF. CDR3 sequence (DNA): TGCAGCGTTGAATATGGTCTCTATGGCTACACCTTC.

A note on this clonotype: A junction end diverges from the germline sequence, so it may reflect a read error. The J gene is TRBJ2-1, the V gene TRBV4-1; D not resolved. CDR3 length equals 15 residues. Germline loops: CDR1 MGHRA, CDR2 YSYEKL. The CDR3 reads CASSQEEQQYSEQFF. Written as DNA, the CDR3 is TGCGCCAGCAGCCAAGAAGAACAGCAATACAGTGAGCAGTTCTTC.

This clonotype was detected many times. J is TRBJ2-3 and V is TRBV20-1; D not resolved. The CDR3 length is 14 residues. From germline, CDR1 is DFQATT and CDR2 SNEGSKA (reference sequence). Trimming stripped 0 bases from V and 6 bases from J, with 13 bases between. The CDR3 here is CSAREPRRLDTQYF. The CDR3, as DNA: TGCAGTGCTAGAGAACCCAGGAGATTGGATACGCAGTATTTT.

This clonotype occurred many times. The chain recombines TRBV24-1 with TRBJ2-3, with TRBD2 matching over 8 bases. The V gene end was trimmed by 3 bases and the J gene end by 6 bases; junction bases not matched to a gene: 7. The CDR3 runs 15 residues. Germline assignment: CDR1 KGHDR and CDR2 SFDVKD. For the CDR3, the DNA is TGTGCCACCAGTGATGTGAGCGGGGGACTTGATACGCAGTATTTT. Residues: CATSDVSGGLDTQYF.

The chain couples TRBV7-2 to TRBJ1-2, with TRBD1 as a possible D gene (6 bases). Germline V gene data show CDR1 as SGHTA and CDR2 as FQGNSA. Deletions cut 1 base from V and 2 bases from J, with 11 bases between. The CDR3 loop spans 15 amino acids. CDR3: CASSLDGQRNYGYTF. In DNA, the CDR3 is TGTGCCAGCAGCTTAGACGGACAGAGAAACTATGGCTACACCTTC. Full variable domain (outside the CDR3, taken from reference TRBV7-2 and TRBJ1-2): GAGVSQSPSNKVTEKGKDVELRCDPISGHTALYWYRQSLGQGLEFLIYFQGNSAPDKSGLPSDRFSAERTGGSVSTLTIQRTQQEDSAVYLCASSLDGQRNYGYTFGSGTRLTVV.

The chain joins TRBV7-2 to TRBJ1-2; possibly TRBD1 for D (5 bases). V shed 5 bases and J shed 1 base, with 11 bases lying between them. In germline, CDR1 is SGHTA, CDR2 FQGNSA. CDR3 length equals 14 residues. The CDR3 region is CASSPGGGNYGYTF. The DNA of the CDR3 is TGTGCCAGCAGCCCCGGGGGGGGTAACTATGGCTACACCTTC. The full variable domain, completed using reference TRBV7-2 and TRBJ1-2, is GAGVSQSPSNKVTEKGKDVELRCDPISGHTALYWYRQSLGQGLEFLIYFQGNSAPDKSGLPSDRFSAERTGGSVSTLTIQRTQQEDSAVYLCASSPGGGNYGYTFGSGTRLTVV.